Only a few counts were recorded for the clone carrying this TCR beta chain. The data are from a study of blood T cells in healthy people across ages. Primers used in a second PCR of about 7 to 12 cycles were a sample-barcoded 5' primer and a J-beta primer mix. Each CDR3 protein is one row after TCRdb ran MiXCR on the 5' RACE reads. The repertoire holds over a million distinct CDR3 sequences, with 42% as singletons. The CDR3 runs 13 residues. The germline V gene encodes CDR1 SGHRS and CDR2 YFSETQ. Between the trimmed V and J ends, which lost 4 bases and 7 bases, there was a span of 14 bases. The TCR comes from a young woman in good health. The specimen sequenced was blood. The genes are TRBV5-1 and TRBJ1-2; TRBD1 might be the D (5 bases). CDR3: CASSRTEGSGYTF. As DNA, the CDR3 is TGCGCCAGCAGCCGGACCGAGGGGAGTGGCTACACCTTC. Drawing the rest from reference TRBV5-1 and TRBJ1-2, the complete variable domain is KAGVTQTPRYLIKTRGQQVTLSCSPISGHRSVSWYQQTPGQGLQFLFEYFSETQRNKGNFPGRFSGRQFSNSRSEMNVSTLELGDSALYLCASSRTEGSGYTFGSGTRLTVV.